Sequencing of this T cell receptor beta chain was carried out in a study of blood T cell repertoires in COVID-19. Sequenced by immunoSEQ multiplex PCR; TCRdb stores in-frame clones only, minus some. The repertoire holds fewer than 200,000 clones, around 84% seen once, with less than 6.5% in the top ten. Trimming took off 7 bases at V and 0 bases at J, with 10 bases between the two ends. The CDR3 covers 14 residues. The germline V gene encodes CDR1 SGHAT and CDR2 FQNNGV. In its sample, this clone was seen once. Sequencing was performed on peripheral blood. V and J are TRBV11-2 and TRBJ2-1, with a possible D match to TRBD1 (6 bases). The clonotype comes from a woman in her forties or fifties with COVID-19, enrolled during active disease. The CDR3 sequence: CASKQGFSYNEQFF. The CDR3 nucleotides are TGTGCCAGCAAGCAGGGGTTCTCCTACAATGAGCAGTTCTTC.